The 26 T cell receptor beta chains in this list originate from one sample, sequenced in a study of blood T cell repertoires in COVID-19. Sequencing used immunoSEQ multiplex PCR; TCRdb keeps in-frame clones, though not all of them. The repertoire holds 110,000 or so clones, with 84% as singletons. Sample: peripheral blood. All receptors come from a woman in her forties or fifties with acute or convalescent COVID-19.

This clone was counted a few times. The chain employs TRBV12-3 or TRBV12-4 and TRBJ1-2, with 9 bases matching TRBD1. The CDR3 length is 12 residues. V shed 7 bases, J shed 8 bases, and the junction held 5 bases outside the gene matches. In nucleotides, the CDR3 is TGTGCCAGCACTCGGACAGGGGACGGCTACACCTTC. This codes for CASTRTGDGYTF.

Written as DNA, the CDR3 is TGTGCCAGCAGCTCCCACGGTTGGAGCTCCTACGAGCAGTACTTC. Protein sequence: CASSSHGWSSYEQYF. The V gene is TRBV11-2, the J gene TRBJ2-7; D gene ambiguous. This CDR3 has 15 amino acids. Trimming removed 4 bases from V and 0 bases from J, with 13 bases in between. Germline V gene sequence: CDR1 SGHAT, CDR2 FQNNGV.

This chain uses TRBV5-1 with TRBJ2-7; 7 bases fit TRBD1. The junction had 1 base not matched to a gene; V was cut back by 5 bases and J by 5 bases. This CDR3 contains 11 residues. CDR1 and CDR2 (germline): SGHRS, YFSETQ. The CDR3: CASRTGDEQYF. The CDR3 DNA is TGCGCCAGCAGAACAGGGGACGAGCAGTACTTC.

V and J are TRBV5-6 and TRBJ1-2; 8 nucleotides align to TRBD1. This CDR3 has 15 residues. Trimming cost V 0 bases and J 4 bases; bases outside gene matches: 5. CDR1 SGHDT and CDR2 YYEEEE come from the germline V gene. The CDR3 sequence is CASSLDRGLRYGYTF. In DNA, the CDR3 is TGTGCCAGCAGCTTGGACAGGGGGTTACGCTATGGCTACACCTTC.

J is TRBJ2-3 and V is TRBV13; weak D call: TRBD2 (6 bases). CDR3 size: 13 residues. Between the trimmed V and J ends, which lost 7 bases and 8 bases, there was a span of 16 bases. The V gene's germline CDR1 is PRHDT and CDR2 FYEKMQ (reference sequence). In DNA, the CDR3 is TGTGCCAGCACCCCTCTCTTCGGGGGTACGCAGTATTTT. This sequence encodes CASTPLFGGTQYF. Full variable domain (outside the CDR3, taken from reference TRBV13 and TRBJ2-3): AAGVIQSPRHLIKEKRETATLKCYPIPRHDTVYWYQQGPGQDPQFLISFYEKMQSDKGSIPDRFSAQQFSDYHSELNMSSLELGDSALYFCASTPLFGGTQYFGPGTRLTVL.

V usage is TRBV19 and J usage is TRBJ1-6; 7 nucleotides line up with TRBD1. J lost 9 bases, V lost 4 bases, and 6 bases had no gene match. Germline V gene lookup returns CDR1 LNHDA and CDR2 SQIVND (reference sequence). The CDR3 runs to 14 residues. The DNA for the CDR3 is TGTGCCAGTAGTAGCAGGGGGAGTAGTTCACCCCTCCACTTT. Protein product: CASSSRGSSSPLHF.

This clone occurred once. DNA of the CDR3: TGTGCCAGCTCATCCGGGACAGGGGCATACGAGCAGTACTTC. As protein: CASSSGTGAYEQYF. The chain is built from TRBV18 and TRBJ2-7; TRBD1 aligns across 10 bases. V shed 5 bases and J 4 bases; nucleotides not matched to a gene: 5. There are 14 residues in the CDR3. CDR1 is KGHSH, CDR2 LQKENI, per germline.

The CDR3 is CASSSRQVYTEAFF. Here the CDR3 DNA reads TGTGCCAGCAGTAGCAGACAGGTTTACACTGAAGCTTTCTTT. The chain joins TRBV2 to TRBJ1-1, with D perhaps TRBD1 (6 bases). The germline V gene encodes CDR1 SNHLY and CDR2 FYNNEI. V lost 5 bases and J lost 3, with 13 bases in between. The CDR3 has 14 amino acids. The full variable domain, its missing parts supplied by reference TRBV2 and TRBJ1-1, is EPEVTQTPSHQVTQMGQEVILRCVPISNHLYFYWYRQILGQKVEFLVSFYNNEISEKSEIFDDQFSVERPDGSNFTLKIRSTKLEDSAMYFCASSSRQVYTEAFFGQGTRLTVV.

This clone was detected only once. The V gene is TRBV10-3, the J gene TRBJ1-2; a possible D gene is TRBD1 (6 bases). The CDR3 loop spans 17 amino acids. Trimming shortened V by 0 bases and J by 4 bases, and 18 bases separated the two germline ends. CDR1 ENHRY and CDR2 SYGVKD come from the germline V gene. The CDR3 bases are TGTGCCATCAGTGAGTCGACAGGAACCACTCCTACCTATGGCTACACCTTC. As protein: CAISESTGTTPTYGYTF.

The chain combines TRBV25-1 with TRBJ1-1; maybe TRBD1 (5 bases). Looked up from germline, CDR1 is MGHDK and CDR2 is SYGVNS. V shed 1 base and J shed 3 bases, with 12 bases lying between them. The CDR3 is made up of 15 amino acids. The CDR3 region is CASSESGWGDTEAFF. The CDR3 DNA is TGTGCCAGCAGTGAATCAGGGTGGGGGGACACTGAAGCTTTCTTT. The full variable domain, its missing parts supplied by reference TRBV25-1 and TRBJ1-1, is EADIYQTPRYLVIGTGKKITLECSQTMGHDKMYWYQQDPGMELHLIHYSYGVNSTEKGDLSSESTVSRIRTEHFPLTLESARPSHTSQYLCASSESGWGDTEAFFGQGTRLTVV.

CDR3 DNA sequence: TGCGCCAGCAGCCTCGAGACTCAGTCAAGCTCCTACAATGAGCAGTTCTTC. Translating it yields CASSLETQSSSYNEQFF. The chain recombines TRBV5-1 with TRBJ2-1; D gene unclear. The germline V and J ends were trimmed by 4 bases and 0 bases, with 17 bases remaining between them. CDR1 SGHRS and CDR2 YFSETQ come from the germline V gene. The CDR3 is 17 amino acids.

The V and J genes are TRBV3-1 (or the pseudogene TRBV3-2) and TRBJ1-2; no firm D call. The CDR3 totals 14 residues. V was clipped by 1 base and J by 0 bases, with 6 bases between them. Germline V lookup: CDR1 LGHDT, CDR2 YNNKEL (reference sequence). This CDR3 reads CASSQVGANYGYTF. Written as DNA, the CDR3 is TGTGCCAGCAGCCAAGTGGGAGCTAACTATGGCTACACCTTC.

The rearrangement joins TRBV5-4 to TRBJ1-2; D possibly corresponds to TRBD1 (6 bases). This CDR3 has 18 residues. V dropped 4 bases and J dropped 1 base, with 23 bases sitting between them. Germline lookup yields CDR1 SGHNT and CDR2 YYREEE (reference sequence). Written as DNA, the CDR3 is TGTGCCAGCAGCGGACTCTCAGGGGCCCAAAGATTTAACTATGGCTACACCTTC. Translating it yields CASSGLSGAQRFNYGYTF.

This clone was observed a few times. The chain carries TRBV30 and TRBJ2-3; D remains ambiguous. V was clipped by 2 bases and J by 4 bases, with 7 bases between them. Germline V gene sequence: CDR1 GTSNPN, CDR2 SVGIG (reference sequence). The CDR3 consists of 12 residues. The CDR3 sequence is CAWSLGPDTQYF. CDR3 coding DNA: TGTGCCTGGAGTCTGGGCCCAGATACGCAGTATTTT.

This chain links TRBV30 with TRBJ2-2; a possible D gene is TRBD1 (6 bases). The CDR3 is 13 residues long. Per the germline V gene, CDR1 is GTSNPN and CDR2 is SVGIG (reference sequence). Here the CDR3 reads CGWKRAGAGELFF. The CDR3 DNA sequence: TGTGGTTGGAAGAGGGCAGGGGCCGGGGAGCTGTTTTTT.

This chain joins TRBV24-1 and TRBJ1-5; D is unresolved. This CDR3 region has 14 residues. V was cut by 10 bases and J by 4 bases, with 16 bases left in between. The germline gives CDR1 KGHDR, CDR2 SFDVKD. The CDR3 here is CATADSRTNQPQHF. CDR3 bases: TGTGCCACGGCCGACTCACGTACGAATCAGCCCCAGCATTTT.

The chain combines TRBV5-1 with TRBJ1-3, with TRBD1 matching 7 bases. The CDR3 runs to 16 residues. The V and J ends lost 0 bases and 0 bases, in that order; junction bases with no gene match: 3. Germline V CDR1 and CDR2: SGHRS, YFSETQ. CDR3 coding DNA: TGCGCCAGCAGCTTGGAGGGACAGTTCTCTGGAAACACCATATATTTT. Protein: CASSLEGQFSGNTIYF. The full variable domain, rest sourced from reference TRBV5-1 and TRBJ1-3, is KAGVTQTPRYLIKTRGQQVTLSCSPISGHRSVSWYQQTPGQGLQFLFEYFSETQRNKGNFPGRFSGRQFSNSRSEMNVSTLELGDSALYLCASSLEGQFSGNTIYFGEGSWLTVV.

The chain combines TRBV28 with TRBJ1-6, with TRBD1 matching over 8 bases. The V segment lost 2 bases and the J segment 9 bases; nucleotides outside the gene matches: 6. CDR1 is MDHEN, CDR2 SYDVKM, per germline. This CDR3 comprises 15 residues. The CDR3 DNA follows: TGTGCCAGCAGTTTACAGGGGGCGTGGAGTTCACCCCTCCACTTT. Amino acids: CASSLQGAWSSPLHF.

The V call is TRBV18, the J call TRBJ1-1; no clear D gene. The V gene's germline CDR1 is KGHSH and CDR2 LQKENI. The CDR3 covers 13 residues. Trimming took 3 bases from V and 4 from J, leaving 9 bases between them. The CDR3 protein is CASSPPVTTEAFF. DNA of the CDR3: TGTGCCAGCTCACCCCCGGTTACCACTGAAGCTTTCTTT.

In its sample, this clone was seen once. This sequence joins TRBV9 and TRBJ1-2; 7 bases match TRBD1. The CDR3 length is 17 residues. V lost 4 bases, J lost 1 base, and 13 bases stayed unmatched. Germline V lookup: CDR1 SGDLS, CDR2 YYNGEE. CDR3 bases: TGTGCCAGCAGCCGTACGTCCGGGACAGCTTATAACTATGGCTACACCTTC. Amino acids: CASSRTSGTAYNYGYTF.

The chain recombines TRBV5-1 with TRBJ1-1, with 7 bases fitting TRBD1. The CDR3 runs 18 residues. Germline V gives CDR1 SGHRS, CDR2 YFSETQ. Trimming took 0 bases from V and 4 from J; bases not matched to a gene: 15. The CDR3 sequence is CASSLVGLGQGGGTEAFF. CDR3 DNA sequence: TGCGCCAGCAGCTTGGTGGGGTTGGGGCAAGGGGGCGGCACTGAAGCTTTCTTT.

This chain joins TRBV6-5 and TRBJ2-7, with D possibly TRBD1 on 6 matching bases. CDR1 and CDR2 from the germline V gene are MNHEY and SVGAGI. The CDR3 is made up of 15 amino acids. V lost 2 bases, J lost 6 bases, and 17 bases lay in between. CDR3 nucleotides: TGTGCCAGCAGTTACGCTTTGACAGGTTCGGGCGAGCAGTACTTC. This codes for CASSYALTGSGEQYF.

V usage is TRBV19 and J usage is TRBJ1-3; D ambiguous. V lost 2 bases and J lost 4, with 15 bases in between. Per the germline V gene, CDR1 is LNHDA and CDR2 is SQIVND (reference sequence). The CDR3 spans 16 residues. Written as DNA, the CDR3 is TGTGCCAGTAGTATATATTGGAACCAGCGAGGAAACACCATATATTTT. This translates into CASSIYWNQRGNTIYF.

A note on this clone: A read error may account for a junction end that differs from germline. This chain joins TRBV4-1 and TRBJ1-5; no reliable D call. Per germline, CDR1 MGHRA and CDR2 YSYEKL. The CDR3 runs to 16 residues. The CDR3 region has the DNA TGCGCCAGCAGCAAAGATTTGGGAGGGAGTGTTCAGCCCCAGCATTTT. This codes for CASSKDLGGSVQPQHF.

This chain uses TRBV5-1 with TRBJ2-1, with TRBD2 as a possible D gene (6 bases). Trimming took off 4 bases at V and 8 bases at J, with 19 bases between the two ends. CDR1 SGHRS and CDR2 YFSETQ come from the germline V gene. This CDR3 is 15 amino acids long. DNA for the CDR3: TGCGCCAGCAGCCTGGAAGGGAGGCCCCCCGATGAGCAGTTCTTC. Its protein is CASSLEGRPPDEQFF.

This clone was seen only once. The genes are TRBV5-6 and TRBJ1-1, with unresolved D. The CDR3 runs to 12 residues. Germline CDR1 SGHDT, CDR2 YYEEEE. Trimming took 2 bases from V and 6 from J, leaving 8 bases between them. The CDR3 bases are TGTGCCAGCAGCTTTTTCGGGGCTGAAGCTTTCTTT. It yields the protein CASSFFGAEAFF.